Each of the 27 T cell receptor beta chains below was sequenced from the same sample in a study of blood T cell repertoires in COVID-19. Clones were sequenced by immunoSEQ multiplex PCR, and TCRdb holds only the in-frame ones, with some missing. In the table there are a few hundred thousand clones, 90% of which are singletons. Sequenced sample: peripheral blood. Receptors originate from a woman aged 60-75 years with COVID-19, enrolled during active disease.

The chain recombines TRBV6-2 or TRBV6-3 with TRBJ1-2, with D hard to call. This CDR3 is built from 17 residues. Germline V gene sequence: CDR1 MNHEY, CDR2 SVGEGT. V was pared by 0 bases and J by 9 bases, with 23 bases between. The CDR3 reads CASSYSTARRIPNRYTF. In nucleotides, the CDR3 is TGTGCCAGCAGTTACTCGACTGCACGTCGCATACCCAACCGCTACACCTTC.

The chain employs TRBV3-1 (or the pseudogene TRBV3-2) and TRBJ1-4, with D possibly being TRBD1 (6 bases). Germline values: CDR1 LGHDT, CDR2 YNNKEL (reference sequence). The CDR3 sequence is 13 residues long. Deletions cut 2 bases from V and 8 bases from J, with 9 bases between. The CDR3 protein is CASSQSTGEKLFF. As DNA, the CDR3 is TGTGCCAGCAGCCAATCAACAGGGGAAAAACTGTTTTTT.

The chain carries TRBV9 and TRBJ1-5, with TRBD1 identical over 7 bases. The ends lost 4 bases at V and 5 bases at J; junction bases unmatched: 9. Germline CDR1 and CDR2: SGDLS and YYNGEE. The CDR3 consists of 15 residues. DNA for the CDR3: TGTGCCAGCAGCCCCCGACAGGGAGGCGATCAGCCCCAGCATTTT. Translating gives CASSPRQGGDQPQHF.

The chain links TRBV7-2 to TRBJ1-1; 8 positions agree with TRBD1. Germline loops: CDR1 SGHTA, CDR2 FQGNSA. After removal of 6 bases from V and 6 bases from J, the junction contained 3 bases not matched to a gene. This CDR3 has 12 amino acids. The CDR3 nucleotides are TGTGCCAGCAGTCAGACAGGGGCTGAAGCTTTCTTT. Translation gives CASSQTGAEAFF.

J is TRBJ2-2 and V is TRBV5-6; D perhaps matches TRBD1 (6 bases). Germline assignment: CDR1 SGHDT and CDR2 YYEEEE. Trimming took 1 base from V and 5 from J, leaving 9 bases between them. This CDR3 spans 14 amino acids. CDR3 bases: TGTGCCAGCAGCTTGCAAGGGGGAACCGGGGAGCTGTTTTTT. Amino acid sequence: CASSLQGGTGELFF. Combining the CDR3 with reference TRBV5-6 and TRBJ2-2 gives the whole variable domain DAGVTQSPTHLIKTRGQQVTLRCSPKSGHDTVSWYQQALGQGPQFIFQYYEEEERQRGNFPDRFSGHQFPNYSSELNVNALLLGDSALYLCASSLQGGTGELFFGEGSRLTVL.

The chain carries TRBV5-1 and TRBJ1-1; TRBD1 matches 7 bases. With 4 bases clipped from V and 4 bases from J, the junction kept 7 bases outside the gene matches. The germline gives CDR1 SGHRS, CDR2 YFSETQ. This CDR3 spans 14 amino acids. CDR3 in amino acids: CASSGAGGGTEAFF. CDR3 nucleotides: TGCGCCAGCAGCGGCGCAGGGGGTGGCACTGAAGCTTTCTTT.

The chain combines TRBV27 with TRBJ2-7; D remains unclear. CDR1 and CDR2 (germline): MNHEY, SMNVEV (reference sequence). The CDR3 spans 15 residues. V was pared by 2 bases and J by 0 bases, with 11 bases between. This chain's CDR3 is CASSLKVGGSYEQYF. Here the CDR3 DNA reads TGTGCCAGCAGTTTAAAGGTCGGCGGCTCCTACGAGCAGTACTTC.

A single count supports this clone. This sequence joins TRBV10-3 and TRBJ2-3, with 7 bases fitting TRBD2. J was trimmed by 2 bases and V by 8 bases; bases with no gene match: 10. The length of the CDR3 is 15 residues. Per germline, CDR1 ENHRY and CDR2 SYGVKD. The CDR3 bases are TGTGCCATCCAACGACAGCGGGGAGACACAGATACGCAGTATTTT. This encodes CAIQRQRGDTDTQYF.

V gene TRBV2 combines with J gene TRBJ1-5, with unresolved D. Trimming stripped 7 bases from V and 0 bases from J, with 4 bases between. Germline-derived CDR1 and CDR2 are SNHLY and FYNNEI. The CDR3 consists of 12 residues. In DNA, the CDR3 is TGTGCCAGCACTAATAGCAATCAGCCCCAGCATTTT. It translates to CASTNSNQPQHF.

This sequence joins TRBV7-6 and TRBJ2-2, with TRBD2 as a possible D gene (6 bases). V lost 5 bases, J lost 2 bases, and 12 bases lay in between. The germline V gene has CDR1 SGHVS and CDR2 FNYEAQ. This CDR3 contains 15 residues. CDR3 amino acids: CASSAITSNTGELFF. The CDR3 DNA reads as TGTGCCAGCAGCGCGATCACTAGCAACACCGGGGAGCTGTTTTTT.

The CDR3 loop is CASSYSTRRDSPLHF. DNA for the CDR3: TGTGCCAGCAGTTACTCGACTCGGAGAGATTCACCCCTCCACTTT. The V gene is TRBV6-5, the J gene TRBJ1-6; no clear D gene. The CDR3 is made up of 15 amino acids. Trimming removed 0 bases from V and 8 bases from J, with 11 bases in between. The germline V gene has CDR1 MNHEY and CDR2 SVGAGI.

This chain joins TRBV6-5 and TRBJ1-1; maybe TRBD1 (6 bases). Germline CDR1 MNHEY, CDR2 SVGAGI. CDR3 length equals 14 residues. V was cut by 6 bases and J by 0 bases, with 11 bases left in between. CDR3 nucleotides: TGTGCCAGCAGGTCTACAGGGATGAACACTGAAGCTTTCTTT. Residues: CASRSTGMNTEAFF.

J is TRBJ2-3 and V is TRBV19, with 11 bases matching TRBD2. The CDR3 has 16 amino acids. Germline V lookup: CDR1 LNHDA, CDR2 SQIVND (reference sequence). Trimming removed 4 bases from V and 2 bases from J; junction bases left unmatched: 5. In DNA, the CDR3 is TGTGCCAGTAGTAAACTAGCGGGGGCCAACACAGATACGCAGTATTTT. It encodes CASSKLAGANTDTQYF.

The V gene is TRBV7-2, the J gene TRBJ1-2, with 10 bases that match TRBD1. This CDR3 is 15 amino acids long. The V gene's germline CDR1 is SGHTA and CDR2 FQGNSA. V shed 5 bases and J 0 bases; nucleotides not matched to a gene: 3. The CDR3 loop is CASSPGQGTNYGYTF. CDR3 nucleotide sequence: TGTGCCAGCAGCCCGGGACAGGGGACTAACTATGGCTACACCTTC.

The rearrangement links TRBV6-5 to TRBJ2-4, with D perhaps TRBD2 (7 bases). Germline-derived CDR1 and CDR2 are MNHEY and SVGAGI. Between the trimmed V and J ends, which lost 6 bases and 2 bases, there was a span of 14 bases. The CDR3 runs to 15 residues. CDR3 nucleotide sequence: TGTGCCAGCAGCGCGGGGGCCACTCCCAAAAACATTCAGTACTTC. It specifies CASSAGATPKNIQYF.

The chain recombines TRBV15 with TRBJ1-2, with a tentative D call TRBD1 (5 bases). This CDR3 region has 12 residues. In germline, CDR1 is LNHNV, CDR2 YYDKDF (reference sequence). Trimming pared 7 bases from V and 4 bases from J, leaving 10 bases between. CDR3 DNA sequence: TGTGCCACCAATAACGGGGGCTATGGCTACACCTTC. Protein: CATNNGGYGYTF.

The CDR3 protein is CASSRGGEFTDTQYF. The CDR3 region has the DNA TGTGCCAGTAGTCGTGGAGGGGAATTCACAGATACGCAGTATTTT. This chain links TRBV19 with TRBJ2-3; possibly TRBD2 for D (6 bases). The CDR3 contains 15 residues. Trimming cost V 5 bases and J 2 bases, with 14 bases left between them. From germline, CDR1 is LNHDA and CDR2 SQIVND (reference sequence).

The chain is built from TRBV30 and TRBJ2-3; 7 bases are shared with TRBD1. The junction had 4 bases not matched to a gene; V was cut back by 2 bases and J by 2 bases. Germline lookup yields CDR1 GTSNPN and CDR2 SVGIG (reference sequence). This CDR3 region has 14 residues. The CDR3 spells CAWSRDRNTDTQYF. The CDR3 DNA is TGTGCCTGGAGTCGGGACAGAAACACAGATACGCAGTATTTT.

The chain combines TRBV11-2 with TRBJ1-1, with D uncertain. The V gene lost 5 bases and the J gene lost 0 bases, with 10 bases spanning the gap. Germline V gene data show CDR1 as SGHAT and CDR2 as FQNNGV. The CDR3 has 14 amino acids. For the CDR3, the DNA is TGTGCCAGCAGCAAAACACAGTTGAACACTGAAGCTTTCTTT. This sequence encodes CASSKTQLNTEAFF.

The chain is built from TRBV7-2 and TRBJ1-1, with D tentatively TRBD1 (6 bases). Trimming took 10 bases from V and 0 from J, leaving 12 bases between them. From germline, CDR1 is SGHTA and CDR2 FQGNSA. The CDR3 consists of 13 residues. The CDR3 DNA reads TGTGCCACGGACAGCTGGATGAACACTGAAGCTTTCTTT. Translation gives CATDSWMNTEAFF.

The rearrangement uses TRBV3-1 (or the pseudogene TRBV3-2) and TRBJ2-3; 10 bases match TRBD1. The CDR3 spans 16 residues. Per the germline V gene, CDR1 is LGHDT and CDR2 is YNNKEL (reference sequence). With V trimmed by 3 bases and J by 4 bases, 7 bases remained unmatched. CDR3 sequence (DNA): TGTGCCAGCAGCCACCTCCGACAGGGGGCCTCAGATACGCAGTATTTT. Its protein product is CASSHLRQGASDTQYF.

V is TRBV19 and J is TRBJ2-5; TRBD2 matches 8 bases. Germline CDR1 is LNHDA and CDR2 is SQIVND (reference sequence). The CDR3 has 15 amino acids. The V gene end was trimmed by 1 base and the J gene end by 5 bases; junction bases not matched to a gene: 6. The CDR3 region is CASSIAGGRVETQYF. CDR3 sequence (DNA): TGTGCCAGTAGTATAGCGGGGGGGCGTGTGGAGACCCAGTACTTC.

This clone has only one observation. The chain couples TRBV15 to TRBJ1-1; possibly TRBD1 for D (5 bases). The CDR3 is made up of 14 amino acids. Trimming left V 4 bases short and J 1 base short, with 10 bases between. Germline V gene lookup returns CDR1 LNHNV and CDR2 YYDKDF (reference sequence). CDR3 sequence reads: CATSTKTENTEAFF. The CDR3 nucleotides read TGTGCCACCAGCACAAAGACAGAGAACACTGAAGCTTTCTTT.

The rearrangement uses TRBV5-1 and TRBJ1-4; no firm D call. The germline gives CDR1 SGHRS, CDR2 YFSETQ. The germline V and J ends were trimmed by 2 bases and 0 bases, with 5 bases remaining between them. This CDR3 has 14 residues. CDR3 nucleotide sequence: TGCGCCAGCAGCTTCTCCGCAACTAATGAAAAACTGTTTTTT. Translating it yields CASSFSATNEKLFF.

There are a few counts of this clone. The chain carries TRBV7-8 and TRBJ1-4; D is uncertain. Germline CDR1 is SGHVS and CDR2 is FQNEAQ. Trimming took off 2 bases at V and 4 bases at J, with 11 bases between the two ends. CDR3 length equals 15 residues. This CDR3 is CASSLTGLLNEKLFF. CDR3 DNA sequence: TGTGCCAGCAGCTTAACGGGTTTGCTTAATGAAAAACTGTTTTTT.

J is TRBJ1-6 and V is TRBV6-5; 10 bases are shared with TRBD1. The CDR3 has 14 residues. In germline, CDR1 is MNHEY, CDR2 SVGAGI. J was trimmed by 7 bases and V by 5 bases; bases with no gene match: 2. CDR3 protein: CASSRTGGNSPLHF. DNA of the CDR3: TGTGCCAGCAGTAGGACAGGGGGGAATTCACCCCTCCACTTT.

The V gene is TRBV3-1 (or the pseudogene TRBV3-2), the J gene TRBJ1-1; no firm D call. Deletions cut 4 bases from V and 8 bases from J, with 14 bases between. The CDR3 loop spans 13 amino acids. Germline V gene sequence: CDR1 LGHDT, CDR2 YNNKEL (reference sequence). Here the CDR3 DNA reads TGTGCCAGCAGCCCCCGAGGGCAACCGGAAGCTTTCTTT. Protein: CASSPRGQPEAFF.